Shown below are 25 T cell receptor beta chains from a single sample sequenced in a study of Graves' ophthalmopathy and Graves' hyperthyroidism. Scientists amplified the TCR beta CDR3 regions from RNA transcripts. The library came from an HTBI-primed first-round RT-PCR and a second-round multiplex PCR. TCRdb reprocessed the multiplex PCR reads via MiXCR and lists one record per CDR3 protein. Among around 1,200,000 distinct CDR3 sequences, approximately 35% were seen once, and the ten largest hold 11%. The sequenced material came from peripheral blood or thyroid tissue (not recorded which). The receptors here all came from an adult man with Graves' hyperthyroidism.

This clonotype was detected many times. This chain links TRBV9 with TRBJ2-7, with D possibly being TRBD1 or TRBD2 (6 bases each). CDR3 length: 15 residues. Germline values: CDR1 SGDLS, CDR2 YYNGEE. Trimming removed 4 bases from V and 4 bases from J, with 18 bases in between. CDR3 coding DNA: TGTGCCAGCAGCACGGAGGGGGGAATGACTTACGAGCAGTACTTC. Translating it yields CASSTEGGMTYEQYF.

The chain has TRBV20-1 and TRBJ1-6; TRBD1 aligns across 11 bases. CDR1 and CDR2 (germline): DFQATT, SNEGSKA (reference sequence). This CDR3 spans 17 amino acids. V lost 3 bases and J lost 8; bases outside the gene matches: 12. The CDR3 DNA reads as TGCAGTGCTAGCCCGACCCCCGGGACAGGGGGTCATTCACCCCTCCACTTT. The encoded protein is CSASPTPGTGGHSPLHF.

The chain is built from TRBV7-9 and TRBJ2-2, with 8 bases identical to TRBD2. The CDR3 is made up of 15 amino acids. Germline-derived CDR1 and CDR2 are SEHNR and FQNEAQ (reference sequence). Germline trimming cut 3 bases from V and 4 bases from J; bases unmatched to any gene: 4. CDR3 amino acids: CASSFGLARTGELFF. In DNA form, the CDR3 reads TGTGCCAGCAGCTTCGGACTAGCCCGCACCGGGGAGCTGTTTTTT.

This clonotype was recorded at least ten times. The chain joins TRBV7-2 to TRBJ1-6; 9 bases line up with TRBD1. Germline assignment: CDR1 SGHTA and CDR2 FQGNSA. The CDR3 runs 17 residues. Trimming at V came to 6 bases and at J to 10 bases, leaving 16 bases not matched to a gene. For the CDR3, the DNA is TGTGCCAGCAGGGATCAACAGGGGGCGGCTTTTAGGTCACCCCTCCACTTT. Its translation: CASRDQQGAAFRSPLHF.

Points on this clonotype: The junction departs from the called germline gene at one end, perhaps through a read error. CDR3 protein: CTSSQRNSNQPQHF. The CDR3 nucleotides read TGCACCAGCAGCCAGAGGAATAGCAATCAGCCCCAGCATTTT. The genes are TRBV7-2 and TRBJ1-5, with D unresolved. Germline assignment: CDR1 SGHTA and CDR2 FQGNSA. The CDR3 consists of 14 residues.

The V and J genes are TRBV6-1 and TRBJ1-1, with a possible D match to TRBD1 (5 bases). This CDR3 has 17 residues. CDR1 MNHNS and CDR2 SASEGT come from the germline V gene. V lost 2 bases to trimming and J lost 0 bases, with 16 bases between them. The chain's CDR3 is CASSEFIEGPLNTEAFF. Written as DNA, the CDR3 is TGTGCCAGCAGTGAATTTATAGAGGGGCCCCTGAACACTGAAGCTTTCTTT.

This chain connects TRBV15 to TRBJ2-7; D is possibly TRBD1 (6 bases). Germline CDR1 LNHNV, CDR2 YYDKDF (reference sequence). The CDR3 has 15 residues. Trimming pared 0 bases from V and 3 bases from J, leaving 12 bases between. Written as DNA, the CDR3 is TGTGCCACCAGCAGAGATCGTGGCAGGGGCTACGAGCAGTACTTC. Translated, it gives CATSRDRGRGYEQYF. The complete variable domain, with remaining parts taken from reference TRBV15 and TRBJ2-7, reads DAMVIQNPRYQVTQFGKPVTLSCSQTLNHNVMYWYQQKSSQAPKLLFHYYDKDFNNEADTPDNFQSRRPNTSFCFLDIRSPGLGDTAMYLCATSRDRGRGYEQYFGPGTRLTVT.

Ten or more counts support this clonotype. This rearrangement joins TRBV29-1 to TRBJ2-7, with D unclear. With 1 base removed from V and 0 bases from J, the gap between germline ends came to 13 bases. This CDR3 contains 15 residues. From germline, CDR1 is SQVTM and CDR2 ANQGSEA. The CDR3 sequence is CSVEGTTQSSYEQYF. In DNA, the CDR3 is TGCAGCGTTGAAGGAACTACACAGAGCTCCTACGAGCAGTACTTC.

This clonotype came up a few times. V and J are TRBV6-6 and TRBJ2-5, with D possibly TRBD2 on 7 matching bases. Germline lookup yields CDR1 MNHNY and CDR2 SVGAGI (reference sequence). The CDR3 sequence is 17 residues long. The V and J ends lost 0 bases and 9 bases respectively, with 23 bases between them. In DNA, the CDR3 is TGTGCCAGCAGTTACTCGACGGGTTCGGAGGGGGGGGTTTCCCAGTACTTC. Residues: CASSYSTGSEGGVSQYF.

For this clonotype: A much larger clone is a single base away; this may be a read error. The genes are TRBV20-1 and TRBJ2-5, with D possibly matching TRBD1 (6 bases). Germline V gene sequence: CDR1 DFQATT, CDR2 SNEGSKA (reference sequence). The CDR3 has 15 amino acids. V shed 3 bases and J shed 4 bases, with 18 bases lying between them. CDR3 sequence reads: CSASPLSDRRETQYF. Here the CDR3 DNA reads TGCAGTGCTAGCCCCCTATCCGACAGGCGAGAGACCCAGTACTTC.

The chain is built from TRBV7-2 and TRBJ2-7, with TRBD2 matching over 12 bases. CDR1 is SGHTA, CDR2 FQGNSA, per germline. V gave up 5 bases and J gave up 7 bases; unmatched junction bases: 9. This CDR3 is 15 amino acids long. CDR3 bases: TGTACCAGCAGCGAACCTAGCGGGGGGGTATCGGAGCAGTACTTC. It specifies CTSSEPSGGVSEQYF.

Concerning this clonotype itself: An end of the junction does not agree with germline; a read error may underlie this. This chain uses TRBV10-2 with TRBJ2-5; TRBD2 aligns across 10 bases. The germline V gene encodes CDR1 WSHSY and CDR2 SAAADI. The CDR3 contains 15 residues. This chain's CDR3 is CASSFVAGGQETQYF. The CDR3 DNA follows: TGTGCCAGCAGTTTTGTAGCGGGGGGACAAGAGACCCAGTACTTC.

The rearrangement joins TRBV6-5 to TRBJ1-6; D is ambiguous. This CDR3 contains 13 residues. CDR1 MNHEY and CDR2 SVGAGI come from the germline V gene. Trimming removed 6 bases from V and 9 bases from J, with 12 bases in between. The CDR3 here is CASRWVGGSPLHF. The CDR3, as DNA: TGTGCCAGCAGATGGGTCGGCGGTTCACCCCTCCACTTT.

The gene calls are TRBV6-5 and TRBJ1-3; D remains unclear. CDR1 and CDR2 from the germline V gene are MNHEY and SVGAGI. V was pared by 4 bases and J by 2 bases, with 15 bases between. The CDR3 is 16 amino acids. The CDR3 nucleotides are TGTGCCAGCAGTTTGTCAATCTTCGGAGCTGGAAACACCATATATTTT. Translating gives CASSLSIFGAGNTIYF.

The table lists this clonotype with many counts. The chain links TRBV29-1 to TRBJ2-5, with 8 bases identical to TRBD2. Germline assignment: CDR1 SQVTM and CDR2 ANQGSEA. The CDR3 has 15 residues. Unmatched junction bases numbered 13, after V lost 6 bases and J lost 4 bases. The CDR3: CSVRTGGSGRETQYF. For the CDR3, the DNA is TGCAGCGTCCGGACGGGCGGGAGCGGGAGAGAGACCCAGTACTTC.

The chain combines TRBV7-2 with TRBJ2-7; D is uncertain. This CDR3 has 14 residues. Looked up from germline, CDR1 is SGHTA and CDR2 is FQGNSA. The V end was cut by 6 bases, the J end by 3 bases, with 15 bases between. CDR3 DNA: TGTGCCAGCAGTTTGAACAGTATTAACTACGAGCAGTACTTC. The encoded protein is CASSLNSINYEQYF.

CDR3 in DNA: TGTGCCAGCAGCTCCAGGGTAGGGTTCGAGACCCAGTACTTC. Translation: CASSSRVGFETQYF. This chain uses TRBV7-9 with TRBJ2-5; tentatively, D is TRBD1 (5 bases). The CDR3 has 14 residues. The germline V and J ends were trimmed by 4 bases and 5 bases, with 14 bases remaining between them. In germline, CDR1 is SEHNR, CDR2 FQNEAQ (reference sequence).

The gene calls are TRBV29-1 and TRBJ2-2; D tentatively reads TRBD1 or TRBD2 (5 bases each). V lost 5 bases and J lost 4, with 11 bases in between. Germline V gene data show CDR1 as SQVTM and CDR2 as ANQGSEA. The CDR3 is 13 residues long. The CDR3 reads CSVLLGVTGELFF. CDR3 bases: TGCAGCGTTCTTTTGGGGGTCACCGGGGAGCTGTTTTTT.

This clonotype came up many times. V is TRBV10-3 and J is TRBJ2-7, with 7 positions matching TRBD1. The CDR3 is made up of 17 amino acids. The junction had 14 bases not matched to a gene; V was cut back by 0 bases and J by 6 bases. Germline V gene data show CDR1 as ENHRY and CDR2 as SYGVKD. As DNA, the CDR3 is TGTGCCATCAGTGAGTCGGGGAACAGGGGTAAGGTCTCCGAGCAGTACTTC. This gives the protein CAISESGNRGKVSEQYF.

This clonotype has at least ten counts. The genes are TRBV10-3 and TRBJ2-7; possible D gene TRBD1, 7 bases. Germline V gene lookup returns CDR1 ENHRY and CDR2 SYGVKD. Trimming pared 5 bases from V and 1 base from J, leaving 12 bases between. CDR3 length equals 14 residues. CDR3 nucleotides: TGTGCCATCAGTCGCGGGACAGTGTCCTACGAGCAGTACTTC. Amino acids: CAISRGTVSYEQYF.

This clonotype was detected ten times or more. The rearrangement uses TRBV2 and TRBJ2-2, with 9 bases aligning to TRBD2. Unmatched junction bases numbered 4, after V lost 4 bases and J lost 4 bases. CDR1 is SNHLY and CDR2 is FYNNEI in the germline V gene. This CDR3 is 15 amino acids long. The CDR3 sequence: CASSGTSVGTGELFF. The CDR3 coding sequence is TGTGCCAGCAGTGGGACTAGCGTCGGCACCGGGGAGCTGTTTTTT.

This rearrangement joins TRBV12-3 or TRBV12-4 to TRBJ2-2, with TRBD2 matching over 11 bases. The CDR3 has 15 amino acids. V gave up 3 bases and J gave up 4 bases; unmatched junction bases: 1. As DNA, the CDR3 is TGTGCCAGCAGTTTTGGGACTAGCGGCACCGGGGAGCTGTTTTTT. The encoded protein is CASSFGTSGTGELFF.

The rearrangement uses TRBV15 and TRBJ1-1; tentatively, D is TRBD1 (5 bases). The germline V gene encodes CDR1 LNHNV and CDR2 YYDKDF (reference sequence). CDR3 size: 16 residues. Trimming shortened V by 2 bases and J by 3 bases, and 16 bases separated the two germline ends. The CDR3 protein is CATSRQTALGYTEAFF. DNA for the CDR3: TGTGCCACCAGCAGACAGACAGCACTGGGGTACACTGAAGCTTTCTTT.

This clonotype was recorded a few times. The V gene is TRBV19, the J gene TRBJ2-2; D is undetermined. Germline loops: CDR1 LNHDA, CDR2 SQIVND (reference sequence). The germline V and J ends were trimmed by 5 bases and 6 bases, with 16 bases remaining between them. CDR3 length equals 15 residues. The CDR3 nucleotides are TGTGCCAGTAGTGTGGTGACTTTCTCCGCCGGGGAGCTGTTTTTT. Translating gives CASSVVTFSAGELFF.

The chain employs TRBV5-8 and TRBJ1-1; the D is unclear. The CDR3 runs to 15 residues. The V gene's germline CDR1 is SGHTS and CDR2 YDEGEE. Trimming shortened V by 1 base and J by 1 base, and 11 bases separated the two germline ends. CDR3 loop: CASSLSGRTNTEAFF. CDR3 coding DNA: TGTGCCAGCAGCTTGTCGGGCAGGACGAACACTGAAGCTTTCTTT.